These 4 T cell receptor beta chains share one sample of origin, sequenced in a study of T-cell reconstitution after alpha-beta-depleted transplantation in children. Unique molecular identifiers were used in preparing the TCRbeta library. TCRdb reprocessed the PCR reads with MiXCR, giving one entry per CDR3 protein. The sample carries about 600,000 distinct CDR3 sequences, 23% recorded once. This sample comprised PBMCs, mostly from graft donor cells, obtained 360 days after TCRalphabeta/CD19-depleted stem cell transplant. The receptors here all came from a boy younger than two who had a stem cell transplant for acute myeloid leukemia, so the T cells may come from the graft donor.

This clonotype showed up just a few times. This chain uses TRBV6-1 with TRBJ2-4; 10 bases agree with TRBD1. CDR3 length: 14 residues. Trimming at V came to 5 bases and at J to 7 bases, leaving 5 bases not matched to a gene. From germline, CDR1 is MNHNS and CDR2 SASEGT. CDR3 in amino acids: CASSMTGGRNIQYF. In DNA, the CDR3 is TGTGCCAGCAGTATGACAGGGGGCCGGAACATTCAGTACTTC.

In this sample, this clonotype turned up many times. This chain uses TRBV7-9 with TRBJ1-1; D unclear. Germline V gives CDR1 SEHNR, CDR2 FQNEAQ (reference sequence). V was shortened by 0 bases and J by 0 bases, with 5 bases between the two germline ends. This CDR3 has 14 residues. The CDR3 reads CASSLATVNTEAFF. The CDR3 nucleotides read TGTGCCAGCAGCTTAGCTACTGTGAACACTGAAGCTTTCTTT.

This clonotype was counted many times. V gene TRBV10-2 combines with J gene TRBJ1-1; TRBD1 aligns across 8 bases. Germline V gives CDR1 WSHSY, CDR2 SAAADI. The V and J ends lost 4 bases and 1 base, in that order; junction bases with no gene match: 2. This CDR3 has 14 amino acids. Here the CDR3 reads CASSGTGPNTEAFF. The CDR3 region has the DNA TGCGCCAGCAGTGGGACAGGGCCGAACACTGAAGCTTTCTTT.

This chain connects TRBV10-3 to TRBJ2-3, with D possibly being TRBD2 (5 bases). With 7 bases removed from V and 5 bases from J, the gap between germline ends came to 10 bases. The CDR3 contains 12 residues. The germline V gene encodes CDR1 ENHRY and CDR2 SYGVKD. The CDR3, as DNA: TGTGCCATCAAGATAGCGTTAGATACGCAGTATTTT. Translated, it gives CAIKIALDTQYF.